One and the same sample provided the 20 T cell receptor beta chains below, sequenced in a study of blood T cell repertoires in COVID-19. Profiling relied on immunoSEQ multiplex PCR, and the TCRdb table lists in-frame clones only, not all of them. Of about 480,000 clones listed, approximately 87% were seen once; the top ten hold 1.5% to 2%. Sequenced sample: PBMCs or T cells enriched from blood (not recorded which). The receptors here all came from a woman aged 35 to 49 who had recovered from COVID-19.

The rearrangement uses TRBV10-3 and TRBJ1-3, with TRBD1 as a possible D gene (5 bases). The V end lost 6 bases, the J end lost 0 bases, and 18 bases lay between the germline ends. The length of the CDR3 is 17 residues. Germline V gene data show CDR1 as ENHRY and CDR2 as SYGVKD. The CDR3, as DNA: TGTGCCATCAGGCCGGGACTCATACTCGACTCTGGAAACACCATATATTTT. Amino acid sequence: CAIRPGLILDSGNTIYF.

V is TRBV6-6 and J is TRBJ1-5, with D maybe TRBD1 (6 bases). The ends were cut back, 2 bases at V and 6 bases at J, with 14 bases in the middle. CDR1 and CDR2 from the germline V gene are MNHNY and SVGAGI (reference sequence). The CDR3 length is 15 residues. The CDR3 bases are TGTGCCAGCAGTTACAGGCAGGGGAGAGGTCAGCCCCAGCATTTT. Encoded protein: CASSYRQGRGQPQHF.

The J gene is TRBJ1-2, the V gene TRBV7-2, with D possibly TRBD1 on 5 matching bases. The ends were cut back, 5 bases at V and 0 bases at J, with 13 bases in the middle. From germline, CDR1 is SGHTA and CDR2 FQGNSA. This CDR3 has 15 residues. The CDR3 loop is CASSEQVRANYGYTF. As DNA, the CDR3 is TGTGCCAGCAGCGAACAGGTTAGAGCTAACTATGGCTACACCTTC.

The rearrangement links TRBV5-4 to TRBJ2-2; 10 nucleotides agree with TRBD2. The germline gives CDR1 SGHNT, CDR2 YYREEE (reference sequence). This CDR3 region has 15 residues. The junction had 6 bases not matched to a gene; V was cut back by 4 bases and J by 6 bases. DNA for the CDR3: TGTGCCAGCAGCCAACCGGGACTAGCGTCCGGGGAGCTGTTTTTT. Its translation: CASSQPGLASGELFF.

V is TRBV6-6 and J is TRBJ2-1, with TRBD2 matching over 13 bases. Germline V gene sequence: CDR1 MNHNY, CDR2 SVGAGI (reference sequence). CDR3 length: 18 residues. The V gene end was trimmed by 5 bases and the J gene end by 12 bases; junction bases not matched to a gene: 19. CDR3 in DNA: TGTGCCAGCAGTCCCACCTGGCGTTGGACTAGCGGGAGCCTCGGGCAGTTCTTC. It codes for CASSPTWRWTSGSLGQFF.

The chain combines TRBV10-2 with TRBJ1-6; D unclear. With 7 bases removed from V and 6 bases from J, the gap between germline ends came to 13 bases. This CDR3 spans 14 amino acids. Per the germline V gene, CDR1 is WSHSY and CDR2 is SAAADI. The CDR3 DNA is TGCGCCAGCACTCCCGCGAGGCCTAATTCACCCCTCCACTTT. Translation gives CASTPARPNSPLHF.

The J gene is TRBJ2-7, the V gene TRBV11-3; TRBD2 is a possible D gene (6 bases). Trimming left V 7 bases short and J 4 bases short, with 11 bases between. The CDR3 spans 12 residues. Germline assignment: CDR1 SGHNT and CDR2 YENEEA. CDR3 DNA: TGTGCCAGCACCAATAGCGGATACGAGCAGTACTTC. It encodes CASTNSGYEQYF. The full variable domain, rest sourced from reference TRBV11-3 and TRBJ2-7, is EAGVVQSPRYKIIEKKQPVAFWCNPISGHNTLYWYLQNLGQGPELLIRYENEEAVDDSQLPKDRFSAERLKGVDSTLKIQPAELGDSAVYLCASTNSGYEQYFGPGTRLTVT.

J is TRBJ2-7 and V is TRBV29-1; tentative D call: TRBD1 (6 bases). The germline V and J ends were trimmed by 6 bases and 3 bases, with 12 bases remaining between them. Per germline, CDR1 SQVTM and CDR2 ANQGSEA. The CDR3 has 12 amino acids. CDR3 sequence: CSVTGWDYEQYF. For the CDR3, the DNA is TGCAGCGTAACAGGGTGGGACTACGAGCAGTACTTC.

This chain's CDR3 is CASSSRSGNEQFF. Here the CDR3 DNA reads TGTGCCAGCAGCTCCCGGTCCGGGAATGAGCAGTTCTTC. V is TRBV9 and J is TRBJ2-1; D not certain. The germline V gene has CDR1 SGDLS and CDR2 YYNGEE. The CDR3 runs to 13 residues. Trimming removed 4 bases at V and 7 bases at J, with 12 bases between.

V is TRBV24-1 and J is TRBJ1-4; D remains ambiguous. Trimming stripped 3 bases from V and 7 bases from J, with 14 bases between. The CDR3 is 15 amino acids. Germline V CDR1 and CDR2: KGHDR, SFDVKD. CDR3 sequence reads: CATSDPRAPGEKLFF. CDR3 coding DNA: TGTGCCACCAGTGATCCGAGGGCTCCGGGTGAAAAACTGTTTTTT.

J is TRBJ1-1 and V is TRBV20-1; 8 bases fit TRBD1. With 6 bases clipped from V and 5 bases from J, the junction kept 8 bases outside the gene matches. Germline V lookup: CDR1 DFQATT, CDR2 SNEGSKA (reference sequence). The CDR3 runs 13 residues. CDR3 coding DNA: TGCAGTGCAAGTAAGACAGGGGCTACTGAAGCTTTCTTT. The encoded protein is CSASKTGATEAFF.

This chain joins TRBV21-1 and TRBJ2-6; TRBD1 is the table's D call, not checked against the DNA. TRBV21-1 is labeled a pseudogene. CDR3 length: 19 amino acids. CDR3 nucleotides: TGTGCCAGCAGCACTAGTACGGCAGGGTTCGTCTCTGGGGCCAACGTCCTGACTTTC. This translates into CASSTSTAGFVSGANVLTF.

Concerning this clone: Other DNA sequences in this specimen translate into the identical CDR3. The chain has TRBV19 and TRBJ2-5; unclear D gene. Trimming took 5 bases from V and 4 from J, leaving 5 bases between them. CDR1 is LNHDA and CDR2 is SQIVND in the germline V gene (reference sequence). The CDR3 sequence is 11 residues long. The CDR3 spells CASSSGETQYF. The CDR3, as DNA: TGTGCCAGTAGTTCCGGAGAGACCCAGTACTTC.

The chain links TRBV19 to TRBJ1-4; D is perhaps TRBD1 (5 bases). Germline-derived CDR1 and CDR2 are LNHDA and SQIVND (reference sequence). This CDR3 is built from 12 residues. Trimming took off 9 bases at V and 6 bases at J, with 11 bases between the two ends. As DNA, the CDR3 is TGTGCCAGCCAGGGCGGTGATGAAAAACTGTTTTTT. Protein sequence: CASQGGDEKLFF.

This chain uses TRBV18 with TRBJ2-3; 13 nucleotides align to TRBD2. With V trimmed by 3 bases and J by 2 bases, 8 bases remained unmatched. Germline V gives CDR1 KGHSH, CDR2 LQKENI. The CDR3 length is 18 residues. This chain's CDR3 is CASSPYGTSGMDTDTQYF. CDR3 nucleotide sequence: TGTGCCAGCTCACCCTACGGGACTAGCGGGATGGACACAGATACGCAGTATTTT.

The CDR3 sequence: CASRAGTGGAGWYGYTF. CDR3 nucleotide sequence: TGTGCCAGCAGAGCAGGGACAGGGGGCGCGGGATGGTATGGCTACACCTTC. This rearrangement joins TRBV2 to TRBJ1-2, with TRBD1 identical over 12 bases. This CDR3 is 17 amino acids long. V dropped 6 bases and J dropped 5; count of bases not matched to a gene: 13. Germline CDR1 and CDR2: SNHLY and FYNNEI.

This rearrangement joins TRBV28 to TRBJ2-5; 7 bases line up with TRBD1. CDR3 length equals 14 residues. V gave up 5 bases and J gave up 5 bases; unmatched junction bases: 8. CDR1 and CDR2 (germline): MDHEN, SYDVKM. CDR3 nucleotide sequence: TGTGCCAGCAGTCCCCGTAGGGGGCACGAGACCCAGTACTTC. This sequence encodes CASSPRRGHETQYF.

The chain carries TRBV18 and TRBJ2-1; 12 bases match TRBD2. V shed 6 bases and J 2 bases; nucleotides not matched to a gene: 8. The CDR3 loop spans 17 amino acids. CDR1 and CDR2 from the germline V gene are KGHSH and LQKENI. CDR3 region: CASSTGTSGRAYNEQFF. As DNA, the CDR3 is TGTGCCAGCTCGACCGGGACTAGCGGGCGGGCCTACAATGAGCAGTTCTTC.

This sequence joins TRBV24-1 and TRBJ1-4, with TRBD1 as a possible D gene (5 bases). CDR1 and CDR2 from the germline V gene are KGHDR and SFDVKD. The V end lost 5 bases, the J end lost 1 base, and 16 bases lay between the germline ends. There are 17 residues in the CDR3. Here the CDR3 DNA reads TGTGCCACCAGTGGCAGGGTGGCTTTAGAAACTAATGAAAAACTGTTTTTT. This encodes CATSGRVALETNEKLFF.

The sample holds a few counts of this clone. The gene calls are TRBV3-1 (or the pseudogene TRBV3-2) and TRBJ1-2; D not resolved. CDR3 size: 15 residues. Germline assignment: CDR1 LGHDT and CDR2 YNNKEL (reference sequence). The V end lost 4 bases, the J end lost 4 bases, and 16 bases lay between the germline ends. The chain's CDR3 is CASSPPFRALYGYTF. The CDR3 region has the DNA TGTGCCAGCAGCCCCCCGTTTCGAGCACTCTATGGCTACACCTTC.